These T cell receptor beta chains were read from a single sample in a study of shared clonotypes between healthy human individuals. The table came from immunoSEQ multiplex PCR; TCRdb's copy has only in-frame clones and leaves some out. The sample includes some 500,000 clones, 90% to 96% of them seen just once. The sequenced sample was naive CD4+ T cells sorted from blood. The receptors were sampled from a woman in her 30s in good health. Each CDR3 is given with its conserved first and last residue. A D gene is named only where the DNA matches it firmly.

J	D	V	length	CDR3
TRBJ2-7	-	TRBV9	19	CASSGGPGRDVSSSYEQYF
TRBJ1-1	TRBD1	TRBV5-1	12	CASSLGDSEAFF
TRBJ2-7	TRBD1	TRBV6-6	13	CASSDRGSYEQYF
TRBJ2-7	TRBD2	TRBV28	15	CASFNSGSFGTEQYF
TRBJ2-5	-	TRBV10-3	11	CATRDTAMEYF
TRBJ2-3	TRBD2	TRBV7-3	18	CASSLTPGTSGLTDTQYF
TRBJ1-2	-	TRBV7-2	14	CASSQWTTNYGYTF
TRBJ2-7	-	TRBV5-5	13	CASSLIGSPEQYF
TRBJ2-1	-	TRBV5-1	14	CASSTEGGYNEQFF
TRBJ2-7	-	TRBV11-2	14	CASSPWGLSDEQYF
TRBJ2-2	TRBD2	TRBV6-6	15	CASSPVSGVAGELFF
TRBJ1-5	-	TRBV18	15	CASSPRDKPNQPQHF
TRBJ2-1	TRBD1	TRBV5-4	15	CASNDARQGENEQFF
TRBJ1-3	-	TRBV28	16	CASSPGGASSGNTIYF
TRBJ2-7	-	TRBV5-8	12	CASSLAPRGQYF
TRBJ1-1	TRBD1	TRBV11-2	16	CASSPGPGQMNTEAFF
TRBJ2-7	-	TRBV6-4	13	CASSDETSYEQYF
TRBJ2-1	-	TRBV5-4	14	CASSVPLASDEQFF
TRBJ1-1	-	TRBV29-1	11	CSVGAATEAFF
TRBJ1-2	-	TRBV28	14	CASSPQGRYYGYTF
TRBJ2-5	TRBD1	TRBV28	15	CASTGRGRLGETQYF
TRBJ2-3	-	TRBV5-4	16	CASSPPGVAGKDTQYF
TRBJ2-7	-	TRBV4-2	14	CASSQGSHTYEQYF
-	TRBD2	TRBV29-1	15	CSASRRLAGSYEQYF
TRBJ2-1	TRBD1	TRBV18	16	CASSPQGQGAGNEQFF
TRBJ2-1	TRBD2	TRBV6-4	14	CAGLTSGRNNEQFF
TRBJ2-5	TRBD2	TRBV6-5	15	CASSYSGTKKETQYF
TRBJ2-1	-	TRBV6-5	15	CASSRPESSYNEQFF
TRBJ1-2	-	TRBV27	14	CASSFGGGWYGYTF
TRBJ2-1	-	TRBV5-1	12	CASSFQHNEQFF
TRBJ1-1	-	TRBV28	12	CASLGTPTEAFF
TRBJ1-5	-	TRBV5-3	19	CARSFSAPFGIPYSEPQHF
TRBJ1-5	TRBD1	TRBV28	14	CASSYGTGFQPQHF
TRBJ1-2	-	TRBV6-1	11	CASSEGGGYTF
TRBJ2-1	TRBD2	TRBV11-2	16	CASSFLRGSLNNEQFF
TRBJ2-4	-	TRBV13	14	CASSLAIAKNIQYF
TRBJ1-1	-	TRBV29-1	13	CSVLGYRVTEAFF
TRBJ1-1	TRBD1	TRBV27	14	CASSLLQGSTEAFF
TRBJ2-2	TRBD1	TRBV18	18	CASSDDRARARGAGELFF
TRBJ2-7	-	TRBV10-3	15	CAISESAGFSYEQYF
TRBJ2-3	TRBD2	TRBV4-2	18	CASSQDRSTSGTGDTQYF
TRBJ1-5	TRBD1	TRBV5-1	15	CASSAGTGSYQPQHF
TRBJ2-6	-	TRBV15	18	CATSRFRDSSSGANVLTF
TRBJ2-1	-	TRBV5-1	16	CASSSIQGSSYNEQFF
TRBJ2-7	-	TRBV5-1	15	CASSFGLVKRGEQYF
TRBJ2-7	-	TRBV28	14	CASSLLGFAYEQYF
TRBJ2-7	-	TRBV11-2	16	CASSPRRTGLRNEQYF
TRBJ2-5	TRBD2	TRBV9	13	CASSVSIGGVRYF
TRBJ1-4	-	TRBV6-5	13	CASSRTGTEKLFF
TRBJ1-1	-	TRBV5-4	12	CASSMGRNEAFF
TRBJ1-1	TRBD1	TRBV11-2	16	CASSTGQGTMNTEAFF
TRBJ1-4	-	TRBV7-9	12	CASSWGNEKLFF
TRBJ1-1	-	TRBV10-3	12	CAIKTTHSGAFF